A selection of T cell receptor beta chains follows, all from one sample in a study of shared clonotypes between healthy human individuals. Sequencing used immunoSEQ multiplex PCR; TCRdb keeps in-frame clones, though not all of them. The sample holds over a million clones; 96% are singletons and the top ten take about 1%. Sequenced sample: naive CD4+ T cells sorted from blood. All receptors come from a man aged 25 to 40 in good health. The CDR3 runs from the conserved cysteine through the conserved F or W. The D gene is left open where the match is weak.

J: TRBJ2-7; D: .; V: TRBV6-5; CDR3: CASRTEPRLGEQYF
J: TRBJ2-2; D: .; V: TRBV6-6; CDR3: CASSYGGYTGELFF
J: TRBJ2-5; D: .; V: TRBV18; CDR3: CASSPSWETQYF
J: TRBJ1-5; D: .; V: TRBV18; CDR3: CASSPQNLGSNQPQHF
J: TRBJ2-4; D: TRBD2; V: TRBV4-1; CDR3: CASSQGASGRPNIQYF
J: TRBJ2-7; D: .; V: TRBV28; CDR3: CASSLPTAQREQYF
J: TRBJ2-2; D: TRBD2; V: TRBV5-4; CDR3: CASSIPGLASLGDTGELFF
J: TRBJ2-7; D: .; V: TRBV5-5; CDR3: CASRSSGPAGAYEQYF
J: TRBJ2-1; D: .; V: TRBV4-1; CDR3: CASSQMGIEQFF
J: TRBJ1-5; D: .; V: TRBV15; CDR3: CATSREQVPNQPQHF
J: TRBJ2-1; D: TRBD2; V: TRBV9; CDR3: CASSAGKGTSGMVNEQFF
J: TRBJ2-7; D: .; V: TRBV4-1; CDR3: CASSQEERLVGEQYF
J: TRBJ2-3; D: .; V: TRBV29-1; CDR3: CSVESRHSTDTQYF
J: TRBJ2-1; D: .; V: TRBV12-5; CDR3: CASGLSPGRISGSYNEQFF
J: TRBJ2-7; D: .; V: TRBV5-1; CDR3: CASSLAGSYEQYF
J: TRBJ2-1; D: .; V: TRBV2; CDR3: CASSEARTPYVRNEQFF
J: TRBJ2-3; D: TRBD1; V: TRBV18; CDR3: CASSPLDRGRADTQYF
J: TRBJ1-2; D: .; V: TRBV7-6; CDR3: CASSRGDWGVGYGYTF
J: TRBJ2-2; D: TRBD2; V: TRBV7-3; CDR3: CASSLAARLAGYTGELFF
J: TRBJ2-7; D: .; V: TRBV11-2; CDR3: CASSFTRDGPYEQYF
J: TRBJ2-3; D: TRBD2; V: TRBV5-1; CDR3: CASRRGTSFTDTQYF
J: TRBJ2-2; D: TRBD1; V: TRBV7-3; CDR3: CASSLGQGSNTGELFF
J: TRBJ2-7; D: TRBD2; V: TRBV18; CDR3: CASSPSLADYEQYF
J: TRBJ1-2; D: .; V: TRBV15; CDR3: CATSTTDYGYTF
J: TRBJ2-5; D: .; V: TRBV18; CDR3: CASSPSGVEETQYF
J: TRBJ2-3; D: .; V: TRBV19; CDR3: CASSKGATDTQYF
J: TRBJ2-7; D: TRBD1; V: TRBV11-2; CDR3: CASSLDRQGLLGEQYF
J: TRBJ2-1; D: .; V: TRBV5-1; CDR3: CASSSTGPSYNEQFF
J: TRBJ1-4; D: TRBD1; V: TRBV15; CDR3: CATSFTSGTGAEKLFF
J: TRBJ2-7; D: .; V: TRBV6-6; CDR3: CASSPGVNYEQYF
J: TRBJ1-1; D: .; V: TRBV5-1; CDR3: CASSLKDRNTEAFF
J: TRBJ2-3; D: TRBD1; V: TRBV5-1; CDR3: CASSYQVPGQGDTQYF
J: TRBJ1-5; D: .; V: TRBV20-1; CDR3: CSARKNQPQHF
J: TRBJ1-5; D: .; V: TRBV11-2; CDR3: CASSLGQGNQPQHF
J: TRBJ1-5; D: .; V: TRBV4-1; CDR3: CASSQEPGNMGQPQHF
J: TRBJ1-2; D: .; V: TRBV27; CDR3: CASSFRTNYGYTF
J: TRBJ2-3; D: TRBD1; V: TRBV11-2; CDR3: CASTPLQGAKEGSDTQYF
J: TRBJ1-4; D: TRBD1; V: TRBV9; CDR3: CASSVGRRGRPFNEKLFF
J: TRBJ1-2; D: .; V: TRBV27; CDR3: CASRTIQGVAYGYTF
J: TRBJ2-7; D: .; V: TRBV6-5; CDR3: CASSRTASYEQYF
J: TRBJ1-1; D: TRBD1; V: TRBV5-4; CDR3: CASSSGQNMNTEAFF
J: TRBJ2-7; D: TRBD2; V: TRBV2; CDR3: CASSPREPGLGYEQYF
J: TRBJ2-7; D: .; V: TRBV7-8; CDR3: CASSSPRREKTNEQYF